Here is one TCR beta chain with its context. The data were taken from a study of OX40 agonist ivuxolimab in advanced cancers. The CDR3 is made up of 11 amino acids. Between the trimmed V and J ends, which lost 0 bases and 6 bases, there was a span of 3 bases. TCRdb's copy holds only in-frame clones and misses some; the assay was immunoSEQ multiplex PCR. The top ten hold around 0.35% of the sample, which has 77,000 or so clones, about 92% seen once. The sample was CD4+ or CD8+ T cells sorted from blood, taken in a trial of the OX40 agonist ivuxolimab. The rearrangement uses TRBV23-1 and TRBJ2-7; D call uncertain. TRBV23-1 is assigned to the ORF class and has an uncertain function. The TCR was taken from an adult with an advanced solid tumor such as melanoma, head and neck, liver or kidney cancer. Here the CDR3 reads CASSQSREQYF. In nucleotides, the CDR3 is TGCGCCAGCAGTCAATCCCGCGAGCAGTACTTC.